A single sample gave rise to the 28 T cell receptor beta chains below, sequenced in a study of T cell changes during pregnancy in multiple sclerosis. Repertoires were generated with immunoSEQ multiplex PCR, while TCRdb's copy carries only in-frame clones and drops some. The table lists just over 20,000 clones, over 85% of them singletons. The specimen was CD8+ T cells from peripheral blood mononuclear cells, collected in the second trimester of pregnancy. These receptors came from a female donor in good health, enrolled as a control in a pregnancy study.

The chain joins TRBV28 to TRBJ1-6; 7 bases match TRBD1. This CDR3 spans 13 amino acids. Germline lookup yields CDR1 MDHEN and CDR2 SYDVKM. With 6 bases clipped from V and 14 bases from J, the junction kept 10 bases outside the gene matches. CDR3 residues: CASSSRTGSSLHF. The CDR3, as DNA: TGTGCCAGCAGCTCCCGGACAGGCTCTTCCCTCCACTTT.

The V call is TRBV28, the J call TRBJ1-5, with D perhaps TRBD1 (5 bases). In germline, CDR1 is MDHEN, CDR2 SYDVKM. The CDR3 runs to 16 residues. V gave up 6 bases and J gave up 1 base, with 16 bases separating them. The CDR3 here is CASSTFGGRSNQPQHF. CDR3 in DNA: TGTGCCAGCAGCACCTTCGGGGGACGGAGCAATCAGCCCCAGCATTTT.

The chain uses TRBV7-9 and TRBJ2-1; maybe TRBD2 (6 bases). V was pared by 11 bases and J by 8 bases, with 19 bases between. This CDR3 is 13 amino acids long. Germline V gives CDR1 SEHNR, CDR2 FQNEAQ (reference sequence). CDR3 sequence: CAVGDWDTDEQFF. CDR3 nucleotides: TGTGCCGTAGGGGACTGGGATACGGATGAGCAGTTCTTC.

The V and J genes are TRBV5-1 and TRBJ1-2; the D gene is possibly TRBD1 (5 bases). This CDR3 spans 14 amino acids. CDR1 and CDR2 (germline): SGHRS, YFSETQ. V was cut by 1 base and J by 0 bases, with 7 bases left in between. The CDR3: CASSLKGTNYGYTF. The CDR3 region has the DNA TGCGCCAGCAGCTTGAAGGGGACTAACTATGGCTACACCTTC.

This clone was seen a few times. The chain combines TRBV6-1 with TRBJ2-7; TRBD2 matches at 10 bases. The CDR3 contains 15 residues. The germline gives CDR1 MNHNS, CDR2 SASEGT. After removal of 5 bases from V and 3 bases from J, the junction contained 7 bases not matched to a gene. DNA for the CDR3: TGTGCCAGCAGTACTCTAGCGGGGGCCCACTACGAGCAGTACTTC. This sequence encodes CASSTLAGAHYEQYF.

The rearrangement links TRBV11-2 to TRBJ2-1, with 9 bases aligning to TRBD2. Trimming removed 2 bases from V and 7 bases from J; junction bases left unmatched: 9. From germline, CDR1 is SGHAT and CDR2 FQNNGV. The CDR3 spans 16 residues. In DNA, the CDR3 is TGTGCCAGCAGCTTATACGGCCCTAGCGGGGTTAATGAGCAGTTCTTC. Amino acid sequence: CASSLYGPSGVNEQFF.

The chain links TRBV30 to TRBJ1-5, with a possible D match to TRBD1 (5 bases). Germline V CDR1 and CDR2: GTSNPN, SVGIG (reference sequence). Trimming shortened V by 0 bases and J by 2 bases, and 17 bases separated the two germline ends. The CDR3 is 17 amino acids. CDR3 nucleotide sequence: TGTGCCTGGAGTGTACAGGTCTGGACGGCCGGCAATCAGCCCCAGCATTTT. Its protein is CAWSVQVWTAGNQPQHF. Combining the CDR3 with reference TRBV30 and TRBJ1-5 gives the whole variable domain SQTIHQWPATLVQPVGSPLSLECTVEGTSNPNLYWYRQAAGRGLQLLFYSVGIGQISSEVPQNLSASRPQDRQFILSSKKLLLSDSGFYLCAWSVQVWTAGNQPQHFGDGTRLSIL.

The chain combines TRBV7-9 with TRBJ1-1; 9 nucleotides align to TRBD1. The CDR3 contains 15 residues. The V gene's germline CDR1 is SEHNR and CDR2 FQNEAQ (reference sequence). V shed 1 base and J 4 bases; nucleotides not matched to a gene: 4. In nucleotides, the CDR3 is TGTGCCAGCAGCTTAGGCCCACAGGGGGCCACTGAAGCTTTCTTT. As protein: CASSLGPQGATEAFF.

The chain joins TRBV6-6 to TRBJ2-1; TRBD2 agrees at 7 bases. Germline V gene data show CDR1 as MNHNY and CDR2 as SVGAGI (reference sequence). The CDR3 spans 15 residues. Unmatched junction bases numbered 3, after V lost 2 bases and J lost 2 bases. The CDR3 loop reads CASSYSGEAYNEQFF. CDR3 in DNA: TGTGCCAGCAGTTACAGCGGGGAGGCCTACAATGAGCAGTTCTTC.

The chain joins TRBV6-1 to TRBJ1-4; TRBD1 is a possible D gene (6 bases). V was shortened by 5 bases and J by 0 bases, with 7 bases between the two germline ends. The CDR3 is made up of 14 amino acids. CDR1 is MNHNS and CDR2 is SASEGT in the germline V gene. CDR3 coding DNA: TGTGCCAGCAGTAGACAGGCAACTAATGAAAAACTGTTTTTT. It encodes CASSRQATNEKLFF.

The rearrangement links TRBV5-1 to TRBJ2-7; D is perhaps TRBD1 (6 bases). V gave up 0 bases and J gave up 2 bases, with 12 bases separating them. Germline CDR1 reads SGHRS; CDR2 reads YFSETQ. The CDR3 extends over 15 amino acids. DNA for the CDR3: TGCGCCAGCAGCTTGGATGTTGGGGACACCTACGAGCAGTACTTC. This encodes CASSLDVGDTYEQYF. Full variable domain (remainder filled in from reference TRBV5-1 and TRBJ2-7): KAGVTQTPRYLIKTRGQQVTLSCSPISGHRSVSWYQQTPGQGLQFLFEYFSETQRNKGNFPGRFSGRQFSNSRSEMNVSTLELGDSALYLCASSLDVGDTYEQYFGPGTRLTVT.

This clone has only one observation. The J gene is TRBJ2-3, the V gene TRBV4-1; 12 nucleotides line up with TRBD1. V shed 1 base, J shed 3 bases, and the junction held 8 bases outside the gene matches. The CDR3 covers 18 residues. Germline values: CDR1 MGHRA, CDR2 YSYEKL. CDR3 in DNA: TGCGCCAGCAGCCAAGCAGGGACAGGGGGCCAGGAAACAGATACGCAGTATTTT. Encoded protein: CASSQAGTGGQETDTQYF.

The chain recombines TRBV11-3 with TRBJ2-2, with a possible D match to TRBD1 (7 bases). Germline V gives CDR1 SGHNT, CDR2 YENEEA. The V gene lost 2 bases and the J gene lost 7 bases, with 14 bases spanning the gap. CDR3 size: 15 residues. The DNA of the CDR3 is TGTGCCAGCAGCTTAACCAGGGGGGACATCGGGGAGCTGTTTTTT. Translated, it gives CASSLTRGDIGELFF.

This clone has just one count. This rearrangement joins TRBV5-1 to TRBJ1-1; weak D call: TRBD1 (6 bases). Trimming removed 4 bases at V and 1 base at J, with 11 bases between. This CDR3 has 14 amino acids. The germline CDR1 and CDR2 sequences are SGHRS and YFSETQ. The chain's CDR3 is CASSTGTANTEAFF. The CDR3 nucleotides read TGCGCCAGCAGCACAGGGACGGCGAACACTGAAGCTTTCTTT.

The chain couples TRBV25-1 to TRBJ2-5, with D unclear. The CDR3 length is 17 residues. V shed 2 bases and J shed 1 base, with 17 bases lying between them. In germline, CDR1 is MGHDK, CDR2 SYGVNS. The CDR3, as DNA: TGTGCCAGCAGTGAAGGGTCACACAGACCCTTCCAAGAGACCCAGTACTTC. Translating it yields CASSEGSHRPFQETQYF.

The chain couples TRBV11-3 to TRBJ2-5; D not resolved. Germline CDR1 is SGHNT and CDR2 is YENEEA. V shed 5 bases and J shed 5 bases, with 12 bases lying between them. This CDR3 comprises 13 residues. This CDR3 reads CASSARSRETQYF. The CDR3 DNA reads as TGTGCCAGCAGCGCCCGGTCCCGGGAGACCCAGTACTTC. Looking up the rest from reference TRBV11-3 and TRBJ2-5 gives the full variable domain: EAGVVQSPRYKIIEKKQPVAFWCNPISGHNTLYWYLQNLGQGPELLIRYENEEAVDDSQLPKDRFSAERLKGVDSTLKIQPAELGDSAVYLCASSARSRETQYFGPGTRLLVL.

J is TRBJ2-2 and V is TRBV6-6; a possible D gene is TRBD2 (6 bases). Germline V lookup: CDR1 MNHNY, CDR2 SVGAGI (reference sequence). Between the trimmed V and J ends, which lost 8 bases and 0 bases, there was a span of 16 bases. CDR3 length: 16 residues. The CDR3 DNA sequence: TGTGCCAGCCTAAGGTCCGGGACTCCGAACACCGGGGAGCTGTTTTTT. As protein: CASLRSGTPNTGELFF.

The chain recombines TRBV14 with TRBJ2-1, with a tentative D call TRBD2 (6 bases). V was pared by 5 bases and J by 7 bases, with 9 bases between. The germline CDR1 and CDR2 sequences are SGHDN and FVKESK. The CDR3 extends over 12 amino acids. CDR3 nucleotides: TGTGCCAGCAGCTTGGGGGGTAATGAGCAGTTCTTC. Translating it yields CASSLGGNEQFF.

The chain joins TRBV28 to TRBJ1-1; D gene uncertain. V was pared by 3 bases and J by 0 bases, with 2 bases between. CDR1 and CDR2 from the germline V gene are MDHEN and SYDVKM. This CDR3 has 12 amino acids. The CDR3, as DNA: TGTGCCAGCAGTTTCTTGAACACTGAAGCTTTCTTT. Amino acids: CASSFLNTEAFF.

The chain employs TRBV6-4 and TRBJ2-2; perhaps TRBD2 as D (6 bases). V gave up 3 bases and J gave up 4 bases, with 6 bases separating them. Per germline, CDR1 MRHNA and CDR2 SNTAGT. The CDR3 covers 13 residues. CDR3 protein: CASSEGGTGELFF. CDR3 DNA sequence: TGTGCCAGCAGTGAGGGGGGCACCGGGGAGCTGTTTTTT.

CDR3 DNA: TGTGCCAGCAGCCTTGGACAGGGTACTTATAGCAATCAGCCCCAGCATTTT. Protein sequence: CASSLGQGTYSNQPQHF. J is TRBJ1-5 and V is TRBV11-2; 8 nucleotides match TRBD1. This CDR3 is built from 17 residues. The germline V gene encodes CDR1 SGHAT and CDR2 FQNNGV. Losses at the gene ends were 5 bases for V and 0 bases for J; bases not matched to a gene: 9.

V is TRBV11-3 and J is TRBJ1-2; 8 nucleotides match TRBD1. The V gene end was trimmed by 3 bases and the J gene end by 7 bases; junction bases not matched to a gene: 4. CDR1 is SGHNT and CDR2 is YENEEA in the germline V gene. This CDR3 contains 13 residues. The DNA for the CDR3 is TGTGCCAGCAGCTTCCCAGGGGGCCTTGGCTACACCTTC. Its translation: CASSFPGGLGYTF.

This chain uses TRBV7-9 with TRBJ2-7, with a possible D match to TRBD1 (6 bases). Looked up from germline, CDR1 is SEHNR and CDR2 is FQNEAQ (reference sequence). CDR3 length equals 15 residues. V lost 5 bases and J 0 bases, leaving 14 bases between the germline ends. This CDR3 reads CASSPYPRGSYEQYF. CDR3 in DNA: TGTGCCAGCAGCCCCTACCCCAGGGGCTCCTACGAGCAGTACTTC. The full variable domain, rest sourced from reference TRBV7-9 and TRBJ2-7, is DTGVSQNPRHKITKRGQNVTFRCDPISEHNRLYWYRQTLGQGPEFLTYFQNEAQLEKSRLLSDRFSAERPKGSFSTLEIQRTEQGDSAMYLCASSPYPRGSYEQYFGPGTRLTVT.

The chain is built from TRBV7-9 and TRBJ2-2, with TRBD2 identical over 7 bases. The V gene end was trimmed by 3 bases and the J gene end by 6 bases; junction bases not matched to a gene: 10. Germline-derived CDR1 and CDR2 are SEHNR and FQNEAQ (reference sequence). The CDR3 is 16 residues long. The chain's CDR3 is CASSFRGRASAGELFF. The CDR3 DNA sequence: TGTGCCAGCAGCTTTCGGGGGAGGGCGAGTGCCGGGGAGCTGTTTTTT.

The chain uses TRBV28 and TRBJ1-2; perhaps TRBD1 as D (6 bases). The CDR3 length is 16 residues. V lost 2 bases to trimming and J lost 1 base, with 14 bases between them. Germline-derived CDR1 and CDR2 are MDHEN and SYDVKM. The CDR3: CASSLRTAYNNYGYTF. CDR3 DNA sequence: TGTGCCAGCAGTTTAAGGACAGCTTATAATAACTATGGCTACACCTTC.

The rearrangement links TRBV6-1 to TRBJ2-5; 8 bases match TRBD2. Germline assignment: CDR1 MNHNS and CDR2 SASEGT. This CDR3 is 15 amino acids long. V lost 6 bases and J lost 5; bases outside the gene matches: 11. The DNA for the CDR3 is TGTGCCAGCAGAACCGGGACTAGTGGGGGGGAGACCCAGTACTTC. It is translated as CASRTGTSGGETQYF.

This chain joins TRBV10-2 and TRBJ2-7, with a weak D call TRBD1 (6 bases). CDR1 and CDR2 from the germline V gene are WSHSY and SAAADI. The CDR3 consists of 12 residues. Trimming took 8 bases from V and 6 from J, leaving 14 bases between them. CDR3 DNA sequence: TGCGCCAGCCAACAGGGACGGGGCGAGCAGTACTTC. It is translated as CASQQGRGEQYF.

By proportion, this clone is medium-sized (0.01 to 0.1%). This rearrangement joins TRBV4-2 to TRBJ2-1; 11 positions agree with TRBD1. Germline V gene data show CDR1 as LGHNA and CDR2 as YNFKEQ. J was trimmed by 6 bases and V by 0 bases; bases with no gene match: 4. The CDR3 runs to 16 residues. The DNA for the CDR3 is TGTGCCAGCAGCCAAGATCCCGGGACAGGGGGCAATGAGCAGTTCTTC. It is translated as CASSQDPGTGGNEQFF.